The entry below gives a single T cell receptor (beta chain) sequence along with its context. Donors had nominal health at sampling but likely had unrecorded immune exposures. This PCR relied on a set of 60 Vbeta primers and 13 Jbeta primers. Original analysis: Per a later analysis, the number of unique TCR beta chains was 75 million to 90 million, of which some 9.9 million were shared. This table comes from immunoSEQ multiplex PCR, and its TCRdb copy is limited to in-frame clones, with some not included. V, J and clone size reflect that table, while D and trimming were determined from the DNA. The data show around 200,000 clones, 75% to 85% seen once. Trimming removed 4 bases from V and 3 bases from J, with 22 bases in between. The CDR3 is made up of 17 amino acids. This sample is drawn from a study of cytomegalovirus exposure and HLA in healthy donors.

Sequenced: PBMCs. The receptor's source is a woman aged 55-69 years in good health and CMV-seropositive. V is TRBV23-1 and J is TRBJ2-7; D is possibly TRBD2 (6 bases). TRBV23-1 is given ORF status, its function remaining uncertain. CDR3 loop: CASSRGRRGPTVYEQYF. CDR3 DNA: TGCGCCAGCAGTCGGGGAAGGCGGGGCCCAACGGTCTACGAGCAGTACTTC.